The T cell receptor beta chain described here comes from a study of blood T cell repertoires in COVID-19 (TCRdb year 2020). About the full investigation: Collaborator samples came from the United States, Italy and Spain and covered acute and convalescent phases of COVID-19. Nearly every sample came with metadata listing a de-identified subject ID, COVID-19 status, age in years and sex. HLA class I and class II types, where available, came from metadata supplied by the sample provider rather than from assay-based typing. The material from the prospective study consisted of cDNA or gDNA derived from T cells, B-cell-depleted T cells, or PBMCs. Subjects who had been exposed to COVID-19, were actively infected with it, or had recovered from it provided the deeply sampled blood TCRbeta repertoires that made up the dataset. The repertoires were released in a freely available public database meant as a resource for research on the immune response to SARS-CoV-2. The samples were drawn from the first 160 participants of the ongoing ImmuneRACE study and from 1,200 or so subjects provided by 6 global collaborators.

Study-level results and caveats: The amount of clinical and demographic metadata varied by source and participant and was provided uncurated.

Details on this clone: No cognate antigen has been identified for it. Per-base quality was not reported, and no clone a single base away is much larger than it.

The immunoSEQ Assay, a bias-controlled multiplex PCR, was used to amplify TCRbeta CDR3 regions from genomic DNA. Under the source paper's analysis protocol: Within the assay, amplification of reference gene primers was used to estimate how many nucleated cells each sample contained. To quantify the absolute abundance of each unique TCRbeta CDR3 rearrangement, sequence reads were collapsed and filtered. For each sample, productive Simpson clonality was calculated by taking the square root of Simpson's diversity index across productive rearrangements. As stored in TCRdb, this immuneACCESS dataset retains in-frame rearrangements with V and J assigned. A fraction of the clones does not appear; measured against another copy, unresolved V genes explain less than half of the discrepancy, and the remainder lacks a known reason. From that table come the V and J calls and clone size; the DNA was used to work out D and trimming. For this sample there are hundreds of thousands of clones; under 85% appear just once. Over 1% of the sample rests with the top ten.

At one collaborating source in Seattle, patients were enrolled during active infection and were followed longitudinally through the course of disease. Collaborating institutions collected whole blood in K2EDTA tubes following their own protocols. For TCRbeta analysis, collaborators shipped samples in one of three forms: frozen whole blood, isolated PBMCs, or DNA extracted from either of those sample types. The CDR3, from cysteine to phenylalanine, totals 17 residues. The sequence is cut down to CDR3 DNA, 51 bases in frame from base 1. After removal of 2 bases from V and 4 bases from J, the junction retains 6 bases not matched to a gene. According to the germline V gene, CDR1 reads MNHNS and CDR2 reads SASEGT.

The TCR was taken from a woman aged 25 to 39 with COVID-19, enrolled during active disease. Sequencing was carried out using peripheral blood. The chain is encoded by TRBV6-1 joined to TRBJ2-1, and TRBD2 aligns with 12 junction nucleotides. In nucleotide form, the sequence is TGTGCCAGCAGTGAAAGGGGACTAGCGGGCGCATACAATGAGCAGTTCTTC. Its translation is CASSERGLAGAYNEQFF.